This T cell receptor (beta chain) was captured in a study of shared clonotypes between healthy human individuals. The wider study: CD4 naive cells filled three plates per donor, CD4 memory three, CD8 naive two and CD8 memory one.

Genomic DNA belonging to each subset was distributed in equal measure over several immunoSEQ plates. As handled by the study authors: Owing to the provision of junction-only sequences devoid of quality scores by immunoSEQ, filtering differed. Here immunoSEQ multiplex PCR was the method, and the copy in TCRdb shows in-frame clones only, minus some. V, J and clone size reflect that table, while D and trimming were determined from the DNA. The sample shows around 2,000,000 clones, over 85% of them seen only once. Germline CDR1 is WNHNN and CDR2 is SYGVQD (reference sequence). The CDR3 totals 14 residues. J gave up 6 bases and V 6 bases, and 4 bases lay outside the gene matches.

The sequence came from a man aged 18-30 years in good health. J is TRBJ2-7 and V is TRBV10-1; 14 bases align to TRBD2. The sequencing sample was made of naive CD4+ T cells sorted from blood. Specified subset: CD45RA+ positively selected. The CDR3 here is CASSPGLAGVEQYF. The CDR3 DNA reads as TGCGCCAGCAGCCCGGGACTAGCGGGAGTCGAGCAGTACTTC.